This is a list of T cell receptor beta chains from one sample in a study of cytomegalovirus exposure and HLA in healthy donors. Only in-frame clones appear in the TCRdb table, and some are missing; sequencing was by immunoSEQ multiplex PCR. The table includes 89,000 or so clones, about 81% detected once. Sequencing was done on a sample of PBMCs. Receptors originate from a young man in good health and CMV-seropositive. Each CDR3 is given with its conserved first and last residue. The order of the fields is V gene, CDR3 protein.

>TRBV10-3
CAISEITGVTGELFF
>TRBV19
CASSPRGVRGYTF
>TRBV11-2
CASSFPRQGTGYGYTF
>TRBV21-1
CASSNQDRTYGYTF
>TRBV19
CASRGPGQGSVVSSYNSPLHF
>TRBV15
CATSRDKGLNQPQHF
>TRBV6-1
CASSALSGNTDTQYF
>TRBV5-6
CASSLFSSQSSYNEQFF
>TRBV2
CASKGIGNQPQHF
>TRBV30
CAWSDEGGYQYF
>TRBV2
CASRGVRRNQPQHF
>TRBV9
CASSVATSTPVEGYTF
>TRBV7-8
CASSILGQGIGNTIYF
>TRBV30
CAWTRVPNTEAFF
>TRBV9
CASSPRGLAGATDTQYF
>TRBV9
CASSVEGANTEAFF
>TRBV28
CASSPSPLTGRF
>TRBV10-2
CAGGITDTQYF
>TRBV2
CASSEWPSGGSGPETQYF
>TRBV10-2
CASSESNRGSYEQYF
>TRBV7-8
CASSLTGAEKLFF
>TRBV6-1
CASRLIGEKLFF
>TRBV11-2
CASSRNVGTYSDTQYF
>TRBV29-1
CSVAGEGINSPLHF
>TRBV19
CASSYRTGGRETQYF